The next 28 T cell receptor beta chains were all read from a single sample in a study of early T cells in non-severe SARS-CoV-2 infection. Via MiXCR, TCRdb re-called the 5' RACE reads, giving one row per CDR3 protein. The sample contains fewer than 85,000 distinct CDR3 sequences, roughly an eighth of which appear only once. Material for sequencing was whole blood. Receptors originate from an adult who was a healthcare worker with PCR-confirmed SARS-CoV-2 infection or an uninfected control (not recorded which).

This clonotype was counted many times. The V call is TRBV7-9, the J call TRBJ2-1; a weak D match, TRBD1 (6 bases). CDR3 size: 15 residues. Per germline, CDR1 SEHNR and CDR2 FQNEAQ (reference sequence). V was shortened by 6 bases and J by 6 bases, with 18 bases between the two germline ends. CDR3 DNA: TGTGCCAGCAGGCAACAGGGAGAAGGGGGCAATGAGCAGTTCTTC. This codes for CASRQQGEGGNEQFF.

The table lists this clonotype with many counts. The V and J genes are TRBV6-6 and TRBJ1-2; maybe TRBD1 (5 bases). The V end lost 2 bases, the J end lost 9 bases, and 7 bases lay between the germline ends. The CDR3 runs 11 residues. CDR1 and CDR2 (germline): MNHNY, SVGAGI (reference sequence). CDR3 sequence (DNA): TGTGCCAGCAGTTACCGGACACGCTACACCTTC. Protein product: CASSYRTRYTF.

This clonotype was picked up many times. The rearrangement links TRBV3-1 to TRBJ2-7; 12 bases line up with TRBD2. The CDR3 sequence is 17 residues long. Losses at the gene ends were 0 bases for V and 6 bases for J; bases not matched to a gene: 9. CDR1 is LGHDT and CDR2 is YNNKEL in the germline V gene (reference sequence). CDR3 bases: TGTGCCAGCAGCCAAGAATCGTCTAGCGGGAGGGCCATCGAGCAGTACTTC. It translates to CASSQESSSGRAIEQYF.

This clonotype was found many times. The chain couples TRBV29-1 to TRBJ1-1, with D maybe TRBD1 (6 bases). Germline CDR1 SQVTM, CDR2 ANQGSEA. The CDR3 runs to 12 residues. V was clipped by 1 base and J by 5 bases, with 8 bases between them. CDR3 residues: CSVEGGGTEAFF. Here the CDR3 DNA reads TGCAGCGTTGAAGGAGGGGGGACTGAAGCTTTCTTT. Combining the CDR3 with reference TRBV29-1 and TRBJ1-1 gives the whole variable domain SAVISQKPSRDICQRGTSLTIQCQVDSQVTMMFWYRQQPGQSLTLIATANQGSEATYESGFVIDKFPISRPNLTFSTLTVSNMSPEDSSIYLCSVEGGGTEAFFGQGTRLTVV.

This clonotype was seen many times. This CDR3 is CASTPGVKENTEAFF. The CDR3, as DNA: TGTGCCAGTACCCCAGGGGTGAAGGAGAACACTGAAGCTTTCTTT. The V call is TRBV25-1, the J call TRBJ1-1; D is possibly TRBD1 (6 bases). Germline CDR1 MGHDK, CDR2 SYGVNS. V lost 9 bases and J 1 base, leaving 18 bases between the germline ends. The CDR3 length is 15 residues.

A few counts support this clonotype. The CDR3 nucleotides read TGTGCCAGCAGCGAGGGACAGGGGGACTACGAGCAGTACTTC. Translated, it gives CASSEGQGDYEQYF. The V gene is TRBV7-9, the J gene TRBJ2-7, with 11 bases fitting TRBD1. The CDR3 length is 14 residues. Germline V gene sequence: CDR1 SEHNR, CDR2 FQNEAQ (reference sequence). Trimming at V came to 5 bases and at J to 3 bases, leaving 3 bases not matched to a gene.

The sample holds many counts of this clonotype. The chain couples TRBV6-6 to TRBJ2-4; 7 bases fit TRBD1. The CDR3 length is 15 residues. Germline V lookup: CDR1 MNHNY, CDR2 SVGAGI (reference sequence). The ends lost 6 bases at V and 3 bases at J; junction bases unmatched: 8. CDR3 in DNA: TGTGCCAGCAGCGATCCAGGGGGTGGCAAAAACATTCAGTACTTC. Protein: CASSDPGGGKNIQYF.

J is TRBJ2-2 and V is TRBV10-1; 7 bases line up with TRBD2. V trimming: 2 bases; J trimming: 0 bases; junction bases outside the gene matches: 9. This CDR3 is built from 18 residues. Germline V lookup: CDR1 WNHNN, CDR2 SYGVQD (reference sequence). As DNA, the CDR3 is TGCGCCAGCAGTGAGGGAACTAGCGCCTTCCCGAACACCGGGGAGCTGTTTTTT. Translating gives CASSEGTSAFPNTGELFF.

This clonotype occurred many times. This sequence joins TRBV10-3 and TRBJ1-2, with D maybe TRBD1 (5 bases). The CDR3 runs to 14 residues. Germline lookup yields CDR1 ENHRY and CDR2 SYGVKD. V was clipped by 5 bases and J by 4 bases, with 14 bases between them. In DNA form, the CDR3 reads TGTGCCATCAGTAAGGACACCTCTGGCTATGGCTACACCTTC. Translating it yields CAISKDTSGYGYTF.

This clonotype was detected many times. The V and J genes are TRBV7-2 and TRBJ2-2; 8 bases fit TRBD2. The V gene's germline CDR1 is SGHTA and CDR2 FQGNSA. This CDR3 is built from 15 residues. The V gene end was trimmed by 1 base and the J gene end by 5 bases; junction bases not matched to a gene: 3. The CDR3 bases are TGTGCCAGCAGCTTAGGGCGACTAGCGACCGGGGAGCTGTTTTTT. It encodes CASSLGRLATGELFF.

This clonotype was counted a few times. The CDR3, as DNA: TGCGCCAGCGAGGTTCGGGGGACAGATACGCAGTATTTT. Its translation is CASEVRGTDTQYF. The chain combines TRBV10-2 with TRBJ2-3; D may be TRBD2 (6 bases). The CDR3 covers 13 residues. Between the trimmed V and J ends, which lost 8 bases and 3 bases, there was a span of 12 bases. Germline values: CDR1 WSHSY, CDR2 SAAADI.

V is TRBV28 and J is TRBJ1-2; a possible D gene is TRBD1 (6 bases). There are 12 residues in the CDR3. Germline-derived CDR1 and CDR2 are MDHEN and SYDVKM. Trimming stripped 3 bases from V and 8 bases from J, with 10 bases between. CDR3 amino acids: CASSFAGDGYTF. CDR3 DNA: TGTGCCAGCAGTTTTGCAGGGGACGGCTACACCTTC.

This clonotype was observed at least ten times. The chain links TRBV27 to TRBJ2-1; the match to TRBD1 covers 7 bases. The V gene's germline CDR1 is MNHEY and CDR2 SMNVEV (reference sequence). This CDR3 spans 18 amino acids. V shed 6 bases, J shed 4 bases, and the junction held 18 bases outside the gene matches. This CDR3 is CASSQRGLTNRAYNEQFF. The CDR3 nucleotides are TGTGCCAGCAGCCAAAGGGGGCTGACTAACAGGGCGTACAATGAGCAGTTCTTC.

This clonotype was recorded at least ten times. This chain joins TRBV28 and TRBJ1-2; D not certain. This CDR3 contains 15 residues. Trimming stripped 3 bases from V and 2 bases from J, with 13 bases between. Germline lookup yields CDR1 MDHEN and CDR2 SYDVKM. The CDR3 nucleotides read TGTGCCAGCAGTTTTTTGGCATCCAAAAACTATGGCTACACCTTC. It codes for CASSFLASKNYGYTF.

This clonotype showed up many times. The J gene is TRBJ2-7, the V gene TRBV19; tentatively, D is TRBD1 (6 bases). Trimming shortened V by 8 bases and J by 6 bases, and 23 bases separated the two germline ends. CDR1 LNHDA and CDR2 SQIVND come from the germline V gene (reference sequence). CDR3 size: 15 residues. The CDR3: CASSAPRDGGGEQYF. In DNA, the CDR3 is TGTGCCAGTTCCGCTCCAAGGGATGGGGGCGGCGAGCAGTACTTC.

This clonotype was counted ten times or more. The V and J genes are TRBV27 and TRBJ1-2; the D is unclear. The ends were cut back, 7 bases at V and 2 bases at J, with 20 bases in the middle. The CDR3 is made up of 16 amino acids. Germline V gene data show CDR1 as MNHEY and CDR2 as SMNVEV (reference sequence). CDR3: CASTTTQTGRNYGYTF. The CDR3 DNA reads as TGTGCCAGCACCACAACCCAGACCGGACGGAACTATGGCTACACCTTC.

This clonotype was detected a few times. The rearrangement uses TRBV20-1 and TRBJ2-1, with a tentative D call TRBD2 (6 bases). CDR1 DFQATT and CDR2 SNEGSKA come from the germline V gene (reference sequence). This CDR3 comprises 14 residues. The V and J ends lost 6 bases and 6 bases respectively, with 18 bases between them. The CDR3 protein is CSASGEHRGNEQFF. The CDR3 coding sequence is TGCAGTGCATCGGGGGAGCATCGCGGCAATGAGCAGTTCTTC.

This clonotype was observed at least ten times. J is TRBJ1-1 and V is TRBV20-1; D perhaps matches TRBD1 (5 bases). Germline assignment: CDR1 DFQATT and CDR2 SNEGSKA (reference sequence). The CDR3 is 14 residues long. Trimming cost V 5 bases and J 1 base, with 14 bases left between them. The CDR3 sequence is CSARIAGQNTEAFF. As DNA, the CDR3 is TGCAGTGCTCGAATCGCCGGACAGAACACTGAAGCTTTCTTT.

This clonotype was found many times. CDR3 amino acids: CASSLAVSGTGELFF. The DNA for the CDR3 is TGTGCCAGCAGCTTAGCTGTTAGCGGCACCGGGGAGCTGTTTTTT. The genes are TRBV7-8 and TRBJ2-2; tentative D call: TRBD2 (6 bases). The CDR3 covers 15 residues. The V end was cut by 0 bases, the J end by 4 bases, with 9 bases between. Germline CDR1 SGHVS, CDR2 FQNEAQ.

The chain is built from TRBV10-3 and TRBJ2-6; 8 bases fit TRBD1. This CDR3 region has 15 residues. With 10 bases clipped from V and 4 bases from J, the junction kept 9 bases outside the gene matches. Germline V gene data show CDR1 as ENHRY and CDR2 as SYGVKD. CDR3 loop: CATGGQGSGANVLTF. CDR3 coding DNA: TGTGCCACCGGCGGACAGGGATCCGGGGCCAACGTCCTGACTTTC.

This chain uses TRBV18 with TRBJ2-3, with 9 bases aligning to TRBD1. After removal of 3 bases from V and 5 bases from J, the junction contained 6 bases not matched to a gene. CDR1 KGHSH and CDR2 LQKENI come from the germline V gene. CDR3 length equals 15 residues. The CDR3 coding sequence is TGTGCCAGCTCACCTGGACAGGGGTTGGGAGATACGCAGTATTTT. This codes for CASSPGQGLGDTQYF.

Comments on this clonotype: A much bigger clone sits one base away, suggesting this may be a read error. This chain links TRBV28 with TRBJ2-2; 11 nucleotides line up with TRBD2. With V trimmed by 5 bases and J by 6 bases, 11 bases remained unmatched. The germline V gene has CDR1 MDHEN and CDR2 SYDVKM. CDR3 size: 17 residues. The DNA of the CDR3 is TGTGCCAGCAGTCCCGGGACTAGCGGCCTGGCTGCCGGGGAGCTGTTTTTT. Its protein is CASSPGTSGLAAGELFF.

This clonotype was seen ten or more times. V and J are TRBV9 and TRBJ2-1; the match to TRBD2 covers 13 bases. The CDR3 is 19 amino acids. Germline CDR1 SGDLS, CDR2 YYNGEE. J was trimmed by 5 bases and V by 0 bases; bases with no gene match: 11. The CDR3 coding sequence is TGTGCCAGCAGCGTAGGAAGGGGGACCGGGACTAGCGGGAACAATGAGCAGTTCTTC. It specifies CASSVGRGTGTSGNNEQFF.

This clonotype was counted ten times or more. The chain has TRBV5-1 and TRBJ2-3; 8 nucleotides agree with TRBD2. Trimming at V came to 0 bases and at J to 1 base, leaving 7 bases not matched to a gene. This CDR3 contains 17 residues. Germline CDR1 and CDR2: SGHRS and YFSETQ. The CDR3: CASSLESGGVGTDTQYF. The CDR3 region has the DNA TGCGCCAGCAGCTTGGAATCCGGGGGGGTCGGCACAGATACGCAGTATTTT.

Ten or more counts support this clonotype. The CDR3 spells CASSSGQGPNEKLFF. CDR3 DNA sequence: TGCGCCAGCAGCTCTGGACAGGGACCTAATGAAAAACTGTTTTTT. The chain joins TRBV5-1 to TRBJ1-4, with 8 bases lining up with TRBD1. V was clipped by 3 bases and J by 3 bases; unmatched bases: 4. Germline CDR1 is SGHRS and CDR2 is YFSETQ. The CDR3 has 15 residues.

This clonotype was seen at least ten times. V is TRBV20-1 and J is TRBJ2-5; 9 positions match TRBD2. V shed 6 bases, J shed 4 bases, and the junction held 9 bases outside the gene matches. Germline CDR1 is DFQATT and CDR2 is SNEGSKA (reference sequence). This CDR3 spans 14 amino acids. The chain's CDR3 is CSALSGSVGETQYF. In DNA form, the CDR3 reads TGCAGTGCCCTTAGCGGGAGTGTCGGAGAGACCCAGTACTTC.

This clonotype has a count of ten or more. The CDR3 is CSARSVTSNYEQYF. In DNA form, the CDR3 reads TGCAGTGCTAGGTCGGTTACTTCAAACTACGAGCAGTACTTC. The chain joins TRBV20-1 to TRBJ2-7; D gene ambiguous. The V end was cut by 3 bases, the J end by 3 bases, with 15 bases between. This CDR3 region has 14 residues. Looked up from germline, CDR1 is DFQATT and CDR2 is SNEGSKA (reference sequence).

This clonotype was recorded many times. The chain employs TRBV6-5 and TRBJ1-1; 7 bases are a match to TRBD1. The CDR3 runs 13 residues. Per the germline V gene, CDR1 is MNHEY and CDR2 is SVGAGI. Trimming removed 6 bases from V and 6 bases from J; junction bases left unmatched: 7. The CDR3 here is CASSQGEVAEAFF. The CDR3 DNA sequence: TGTGCCAGCAGCCAGGGGGAGGTTGCTGAAGCTTTCTTT.